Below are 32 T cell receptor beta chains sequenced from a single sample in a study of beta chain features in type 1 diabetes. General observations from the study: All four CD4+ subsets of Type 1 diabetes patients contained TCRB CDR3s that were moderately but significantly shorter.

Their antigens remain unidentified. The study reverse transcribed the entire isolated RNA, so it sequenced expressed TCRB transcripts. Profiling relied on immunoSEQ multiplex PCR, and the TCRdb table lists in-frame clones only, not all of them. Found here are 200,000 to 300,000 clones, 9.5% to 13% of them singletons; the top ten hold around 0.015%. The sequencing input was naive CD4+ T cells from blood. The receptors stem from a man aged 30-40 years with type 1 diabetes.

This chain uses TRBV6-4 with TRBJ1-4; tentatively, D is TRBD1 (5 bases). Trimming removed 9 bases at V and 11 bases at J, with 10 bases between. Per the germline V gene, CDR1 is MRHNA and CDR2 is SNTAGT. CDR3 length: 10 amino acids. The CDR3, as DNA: TGTGCCAGTCCGGAGGGGAAACTGTTTTTT. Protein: CASPEGKLFF.

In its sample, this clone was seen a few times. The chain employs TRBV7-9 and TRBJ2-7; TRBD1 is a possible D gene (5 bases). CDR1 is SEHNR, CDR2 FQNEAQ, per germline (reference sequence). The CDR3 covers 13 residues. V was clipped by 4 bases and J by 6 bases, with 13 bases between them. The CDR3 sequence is CASSSYRISEQYF. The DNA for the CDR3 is TGTGCCAGCAGCTCTTACAGGATCTCCGAGCAGTACTTC.

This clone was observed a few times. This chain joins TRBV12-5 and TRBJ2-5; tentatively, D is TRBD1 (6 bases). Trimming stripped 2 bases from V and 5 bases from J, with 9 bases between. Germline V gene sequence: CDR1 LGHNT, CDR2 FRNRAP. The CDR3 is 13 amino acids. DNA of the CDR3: TGTGCTAGTGGTTTGTTCCAGGGGGAGACCCAGTACTTC. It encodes CASGLFQGETQYF.

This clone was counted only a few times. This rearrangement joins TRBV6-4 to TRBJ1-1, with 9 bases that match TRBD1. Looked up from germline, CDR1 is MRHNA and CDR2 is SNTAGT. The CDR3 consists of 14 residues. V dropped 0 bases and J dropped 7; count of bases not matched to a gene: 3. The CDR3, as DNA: TGTGCCAGCAGTGACTCACAGGGGGCTAATGAAGCTTTCTTT. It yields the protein CASSDSQGANEAFF.

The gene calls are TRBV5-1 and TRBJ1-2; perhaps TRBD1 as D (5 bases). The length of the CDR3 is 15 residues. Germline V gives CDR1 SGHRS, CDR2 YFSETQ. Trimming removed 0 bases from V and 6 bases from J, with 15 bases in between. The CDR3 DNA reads TGCGCCAGCAGCTTGGCCGGGCAGGGTCCCCATGGCTACACCTTC. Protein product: CASSLAGQGPHGYTF.

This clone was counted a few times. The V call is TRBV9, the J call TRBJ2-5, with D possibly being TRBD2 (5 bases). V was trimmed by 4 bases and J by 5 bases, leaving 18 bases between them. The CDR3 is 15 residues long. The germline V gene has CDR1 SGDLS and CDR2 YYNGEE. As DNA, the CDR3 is TGTGCCAGCAGCACCGGGATGAGAGGCCTCGAGACCCAGTACTTC. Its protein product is CASSTGMRGLETQYF.

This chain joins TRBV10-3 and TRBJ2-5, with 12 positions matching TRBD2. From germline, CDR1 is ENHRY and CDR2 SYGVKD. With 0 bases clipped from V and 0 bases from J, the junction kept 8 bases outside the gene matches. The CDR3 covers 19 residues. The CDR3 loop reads CAISESRLAGASYQETQYF. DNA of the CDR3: TGTGCCATCAGTGAGTCGAGACTAGCGGGGGCGTCGTACCAAGAGACCCAGTACTTC.

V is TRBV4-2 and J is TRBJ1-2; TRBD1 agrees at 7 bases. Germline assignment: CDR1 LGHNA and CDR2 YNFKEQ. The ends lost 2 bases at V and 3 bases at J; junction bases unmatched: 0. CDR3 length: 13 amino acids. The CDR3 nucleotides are TGTGCCAGCAGCCAAACAGGGGACTATGGCTACACCTTC. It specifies CASSQTGDYGYTF.

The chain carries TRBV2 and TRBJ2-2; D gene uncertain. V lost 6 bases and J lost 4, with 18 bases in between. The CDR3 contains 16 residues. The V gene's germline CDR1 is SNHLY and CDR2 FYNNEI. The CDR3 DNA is TGTGCCAGCAGCTGGGTAATTAGCTCCGGCACCGGGGAGCTGTTTTTT. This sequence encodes CASSWVISSGTGELFF.

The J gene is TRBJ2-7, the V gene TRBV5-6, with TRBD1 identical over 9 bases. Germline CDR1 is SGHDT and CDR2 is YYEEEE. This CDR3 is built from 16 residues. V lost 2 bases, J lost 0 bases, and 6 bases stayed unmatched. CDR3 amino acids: CASSFGGTGHSYEQYF. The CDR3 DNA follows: TGTGCCAGCAGCTTTGGGGGGACAGGGCACTCCTACGAGCAGTACTTC.

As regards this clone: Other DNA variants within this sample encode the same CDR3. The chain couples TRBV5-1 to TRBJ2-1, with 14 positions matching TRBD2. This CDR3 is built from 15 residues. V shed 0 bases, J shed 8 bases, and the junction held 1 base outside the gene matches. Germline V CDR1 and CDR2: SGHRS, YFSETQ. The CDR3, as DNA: TGCGCCAGCAGCTTGGGACTAGCGGGGGGGGATGAGCAGTTCTTC. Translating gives CASSLGLAGGDEQFF.

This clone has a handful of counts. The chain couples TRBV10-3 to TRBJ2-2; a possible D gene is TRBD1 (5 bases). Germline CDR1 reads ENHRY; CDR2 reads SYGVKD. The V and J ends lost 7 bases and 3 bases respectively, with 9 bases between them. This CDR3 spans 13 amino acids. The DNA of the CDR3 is TGTGCCATCAATTCACAGGACACCGGGGAGCTGTTTTTT. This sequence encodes CAINSQDTGELFF.

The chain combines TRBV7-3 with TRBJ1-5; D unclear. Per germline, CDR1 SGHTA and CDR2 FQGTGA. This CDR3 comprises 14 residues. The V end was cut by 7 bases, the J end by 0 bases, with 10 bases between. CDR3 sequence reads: CASTNLISNQPQHF. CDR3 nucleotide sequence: TGTGCCAGCACTAACTTAATTAGCAATCAGCCCCAGCATTTT. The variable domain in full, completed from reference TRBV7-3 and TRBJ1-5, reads GAGVSQTPSNKVTEKGKYVELRCDPISGHTALYWYRQSLGQGPEFLIYFQGTGAADDSGLPNDRFFAVRPEGSVSTLKIQRTERGDSAVYLCASTNLISNQPQHFGDGTRLSIL.

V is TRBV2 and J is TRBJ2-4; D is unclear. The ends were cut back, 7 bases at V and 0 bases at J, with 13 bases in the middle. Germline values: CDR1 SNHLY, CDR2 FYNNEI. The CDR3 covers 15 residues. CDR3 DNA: TGTGCCAGCACAGAGCGAGCACTAGCCAAAAACATTCAGTACTTC. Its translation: CASTERALAKNIQYF.

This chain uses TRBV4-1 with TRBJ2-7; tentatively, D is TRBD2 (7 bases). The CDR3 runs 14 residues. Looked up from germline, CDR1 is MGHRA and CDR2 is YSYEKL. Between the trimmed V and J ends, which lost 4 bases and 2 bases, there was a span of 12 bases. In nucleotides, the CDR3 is TGCGCCAGCAGCCCCCTCGGGGGGCCCTACGAGCAGTACTTC. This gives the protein CASSPLGGPYEQYF.

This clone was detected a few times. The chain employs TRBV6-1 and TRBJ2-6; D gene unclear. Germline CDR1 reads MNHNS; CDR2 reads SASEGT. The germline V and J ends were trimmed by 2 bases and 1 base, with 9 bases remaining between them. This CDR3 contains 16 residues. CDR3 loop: CASSEIRLSGANVLTF. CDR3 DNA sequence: TGTGCCAGCAGTGAAATCAGGTTGTCTGGGGCCAACGTCCTGACTTTC.

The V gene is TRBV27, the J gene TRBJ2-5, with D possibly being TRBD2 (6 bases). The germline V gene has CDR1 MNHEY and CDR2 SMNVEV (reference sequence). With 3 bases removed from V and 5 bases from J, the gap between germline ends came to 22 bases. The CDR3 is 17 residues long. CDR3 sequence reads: CASSFSGGRLRGETQYF. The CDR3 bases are TGTGCCAGCAGTTTTAGTGGAGGGAGACTACGAGGGGAGACCCAGTACTTC.

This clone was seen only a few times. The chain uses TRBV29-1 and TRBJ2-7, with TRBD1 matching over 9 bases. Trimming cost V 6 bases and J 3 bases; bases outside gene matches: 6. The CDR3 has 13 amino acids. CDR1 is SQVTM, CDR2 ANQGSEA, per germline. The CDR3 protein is CSVSRDRVYEQYF. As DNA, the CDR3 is TGCAGCGTGAGCCGGGACAGGGTCTACGAGCAGTACTTC.

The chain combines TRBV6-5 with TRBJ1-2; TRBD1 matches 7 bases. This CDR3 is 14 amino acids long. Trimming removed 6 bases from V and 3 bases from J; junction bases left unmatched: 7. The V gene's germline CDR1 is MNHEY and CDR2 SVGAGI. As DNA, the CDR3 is TGTGCCAGCAGAAACAGGGGTACGGACTATGGCTACACCTTC. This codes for CASRNRGTDYGYTF.

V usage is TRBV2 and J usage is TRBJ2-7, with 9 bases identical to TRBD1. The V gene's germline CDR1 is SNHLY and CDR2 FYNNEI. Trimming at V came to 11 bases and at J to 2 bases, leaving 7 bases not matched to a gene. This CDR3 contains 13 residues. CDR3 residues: CAGLQGATYEQYF. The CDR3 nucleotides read TGTGCCGGACTACAGGGGGCTACCTACGAGCAGTACTTC. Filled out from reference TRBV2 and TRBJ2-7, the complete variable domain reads EPEVTQTPSHQVTQMGQEVILRCVPISNHLYFYWYRQILGQKVEFLVSFYNNEISEKSEIFDDQFSVERPDGSNFTLKIRSTKLEDSAMYFCAGLQGATYEQYFGPGTRLTVT.

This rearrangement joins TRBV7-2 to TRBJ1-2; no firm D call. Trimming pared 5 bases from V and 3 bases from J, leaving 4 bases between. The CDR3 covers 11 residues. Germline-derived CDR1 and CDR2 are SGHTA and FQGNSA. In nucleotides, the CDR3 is TGTGCCAGCAGCCTATACTATGGCTACACCTTC. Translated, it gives CASSLYYGYTF.

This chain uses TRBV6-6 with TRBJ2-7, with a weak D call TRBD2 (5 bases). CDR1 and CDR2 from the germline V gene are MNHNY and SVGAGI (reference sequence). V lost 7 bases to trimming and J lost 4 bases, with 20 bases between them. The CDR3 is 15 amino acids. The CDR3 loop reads CASTSEGLGLYEQYF. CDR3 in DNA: TGTGCCAGCACCTCCGAGGGCCTTGGTTTGTACGAGCAGTACTTC.

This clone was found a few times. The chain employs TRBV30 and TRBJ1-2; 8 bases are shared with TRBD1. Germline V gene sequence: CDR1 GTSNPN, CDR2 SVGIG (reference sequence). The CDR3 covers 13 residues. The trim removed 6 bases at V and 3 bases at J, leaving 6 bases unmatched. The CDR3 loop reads CACRGQGYYGYTF. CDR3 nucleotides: TGTGCCTGTAGAGGACAGGGCTACTATGGCTACACCTTC.

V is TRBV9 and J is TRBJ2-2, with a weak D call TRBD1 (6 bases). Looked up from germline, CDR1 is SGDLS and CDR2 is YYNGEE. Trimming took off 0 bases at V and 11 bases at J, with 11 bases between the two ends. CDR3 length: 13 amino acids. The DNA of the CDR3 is TGTGCCAGCAGCGTAGCTACGACAGGAGAGCTGTTTTTT. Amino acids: CASSVATTGELFF.

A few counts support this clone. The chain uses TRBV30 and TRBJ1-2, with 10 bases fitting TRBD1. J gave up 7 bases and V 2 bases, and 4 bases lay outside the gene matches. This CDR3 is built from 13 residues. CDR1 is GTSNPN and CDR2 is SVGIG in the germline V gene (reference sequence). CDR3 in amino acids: CAWSQRTGGGYTF. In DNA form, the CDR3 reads TGTGCCTGGAGTCAGCGGACAGGGGGTGGCTACACCTTC.

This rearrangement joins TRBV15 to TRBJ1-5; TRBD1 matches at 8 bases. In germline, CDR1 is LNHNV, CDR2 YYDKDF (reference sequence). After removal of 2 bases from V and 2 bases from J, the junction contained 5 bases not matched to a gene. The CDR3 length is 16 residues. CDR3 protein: CATSRKTGGGNQPQHF. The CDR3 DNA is TGTGCCACCAGCAGAAAAACAGGGGGAGGCAATCAGCCCCAGCATTTT.

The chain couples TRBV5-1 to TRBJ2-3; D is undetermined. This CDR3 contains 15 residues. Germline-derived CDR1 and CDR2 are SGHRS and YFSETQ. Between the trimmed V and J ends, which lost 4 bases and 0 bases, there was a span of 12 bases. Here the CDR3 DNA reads TGCGCCAGCAGCGTCGGTCCCTCTAGCACAGATACGCAGTATTTT. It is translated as CASSVGPSSTDTQYF.

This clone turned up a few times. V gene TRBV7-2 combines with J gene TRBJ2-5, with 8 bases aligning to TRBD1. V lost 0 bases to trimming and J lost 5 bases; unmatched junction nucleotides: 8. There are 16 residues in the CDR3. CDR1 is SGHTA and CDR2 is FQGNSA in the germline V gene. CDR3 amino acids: CASSLARQGAGETQYF. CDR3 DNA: TGTGCCAGCAGCTTAGCGCGTCAGGGGGCGGGTGAGACCCAGTACTTC.

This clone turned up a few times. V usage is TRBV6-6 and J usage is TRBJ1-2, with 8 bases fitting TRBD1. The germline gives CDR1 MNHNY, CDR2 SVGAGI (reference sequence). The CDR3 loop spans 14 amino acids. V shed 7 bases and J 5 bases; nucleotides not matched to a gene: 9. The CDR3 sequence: CASNQGAQKYGYTF. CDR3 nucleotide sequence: TGTGCCAGCAATCAGGGGGCGCAAAAATATGGCTACACCTTC.

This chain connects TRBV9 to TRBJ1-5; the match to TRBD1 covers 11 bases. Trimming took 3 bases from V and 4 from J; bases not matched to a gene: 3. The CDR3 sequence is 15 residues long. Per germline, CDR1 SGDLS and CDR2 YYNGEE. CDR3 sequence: CASSGGQGANQPQHF. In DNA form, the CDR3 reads TGTGCCAGCAGCGGCGGACAGGGGGCTAATCAGCCCCAGCATTTT.

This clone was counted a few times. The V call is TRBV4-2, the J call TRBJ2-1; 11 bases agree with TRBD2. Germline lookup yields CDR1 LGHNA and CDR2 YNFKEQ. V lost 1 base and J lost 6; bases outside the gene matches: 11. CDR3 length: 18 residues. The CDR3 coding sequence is TGTGCCAGCAGCCAAGGCGTACGGTATAGCGGGGGGGCCAATGAGCAGTTCTTC. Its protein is CASSQGVRYSGGANEQFF.

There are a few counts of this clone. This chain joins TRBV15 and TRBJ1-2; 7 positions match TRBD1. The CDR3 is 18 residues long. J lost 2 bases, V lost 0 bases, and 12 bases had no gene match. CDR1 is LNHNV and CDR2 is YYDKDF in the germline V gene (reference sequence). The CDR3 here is CATSRDRVQGSTNYGYTF. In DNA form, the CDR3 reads TGTGCCACCAGCAGAGACCGAGTACAGGGGAGCACAAACTATGGCTACACCTTC.